This T cell receptor (beta chain) stems from a study of cytomegalovirus exposure and HLA in healthy donors. General observations from the study: An analysis done earlier found most TCR beta V segments productive about 90% or about 30% of the time. What TCR beta sequences reportedly achieved was accurate prediction of HLA-A and HLA-B alleles in most subjects.

PCR used 60 Vbeta primers and 13 Jbeta primers. Per the study methods: An analysis performed later counted around 86 million unique TCR beta chains (roughly 10 million of them shared). Assay: immunoSEQ multiplex PCR; the TCRdb copy retains only in-frame clones and omits some. The V and J calls and the clone size are those of that table, but D and trimming were determined from the DNA. The sample has some 84,000 clones, 55% to 65% seen once. With respect to this clone: The target antigen is unknown.

Germline V gives CDR1 SQVTM, CDR2 ANQGSEA. V lost 5 bases to trimming and J lost 10 bases, with 17 bases between them. This CDR3 is built from 13 residues. Though nominally healthy at sampling, donors likely had unrecorded immune exposures. Sequenced: PBMCs. This TCR came from a woman in her forties in good health and CMV-seropositive. The V gene is TRBV29-1, the J gene TRBJ1-4; D possibly corresponds to TRBD1 (5 bases). As DNA, the CDR3 is TGCAGCGTTTCAGTGGGGGGTATGGGAAAACTGTTTTTT. Its translation: CSVSVGGMGKLFF.